This T cell receptor (beta chain) was profiled in a study of blood T cell repertoires in COVID-19 (dated by TCRdb to about 2020). Study-level background: Samples covering the acute and convalescent phases of COVID-19 were provided by collaborators in the United States, Italy and Spain. The prospective study material was composed of cDNA or gDNA derived from T cells, B-cell-depleted T cells, or PBMCs. The dataset comprised deeply sampled blood TCRbeta repertoires from subjects exposed to, actively infected with, or recovered from COVID-19. The repertoires were released in a freely available public database meant as a resource for research on the immune response to SARS-CoV-2. The samples were drawn from two sources: the first 160 participants of the ongoing ImmuneRACE study, and over 950 subjects contributed by 6 global collaborators. Nearly every sample came with metadata listing a de-identified subject ID, COVID-19 status, age in years and sex. HLA class I and class II types, where available, came from metadata supplied by the sample provider rather than from assay-based typing. Overall study results and their limits: Clinical and demographic metadata were provided uncurated, with the amount varying by source and participant.

Enrolling through a virtual design, the prospective study's participants ranged in age from about 18 to 89 years and lived across 24 United States geographic areas. In the prospective study, cohorts were assigned on the basis of participant-reported clinical history obtained from a screening survey and a study questionnaire. For ImmuneRACE Cohort 3, a participant was defined as recovered based on two consecutive negative NP/OP PCR tests, clearance by a healthcare professional, or resolution of symptoms. Mobile phlebotomists in the prospective study collected whole blood, serum and a nasopharyngeal or oropharyngeal swab from every participant. Participants in the prospective study had the option to provide additional blood draws and questionnaires over an approximately two-month period. Prospective study blood samples were shipped either frozen or at room temperature before DNA extraction. A remark on this clone: Its antigen specificity is not known. Qualities for individual bases were not recorded, and no much larger clone is one base off.

TCRbeta CDR3 regions were amplified from genomic DNA using the immunoSEQ Assay, a bias-controlled multiplex PCR. In the source study's methods: Nucleated cell counts per sample were estimated from amplification of reference gene primers within the assay. Sequence reads were collapsed and filtered to measure the absolute abundance of every unique TCRbeta CDR3 rearrangement. For each sample, productive Simpson clonality was calculated by taking the square root of Simpson's diversity index across productive rearrangements. As stored in TCRdb, this immuneACCESS dataset retains in-frame rearrangements with V and J assigned. A fraction of the clones does not appear; measured against another copy, unresolved V genes explain less than half of the discrepancy, and the remainder lacks a known reason. V, J and clone size were drawn from that table, and D and trimming were deduced from the DNA. Here the sample has a few hundred thousand clones; over 75% occur a single time. Approximately 0.99% of the sample comes from the top ten.

Source material: PBMCs or T cells enriched from blood (not recorded which). The TCR originated in a woman under 40 who had recovered from COVID-19.

The nucleotide sequence is given as TGCGCCAGCAGCTTAATACAGACTAGCGGGGGGGCTCTTCGAGAGACCCAGTACTTC. Translation gives CASSLIQTSGGALRETQYF. The rearrangement combines TRBV5-1 with TRBJ2-5; 14 nucleotides in the junction match TRBD2. Measured from the cysteine to the phenylalanine, the CDR3 is 19 residues long. Of the read, only the CDR3 DNA is kept; its 57 bases are in frame from base 1. CDR1 and CDR2 are drawn from the germline V gene: SGHRS, YFSETQ. The V end gives up 2 bases and the J end 4 bases, leaving 13 bases in the junction not matched to a gene.